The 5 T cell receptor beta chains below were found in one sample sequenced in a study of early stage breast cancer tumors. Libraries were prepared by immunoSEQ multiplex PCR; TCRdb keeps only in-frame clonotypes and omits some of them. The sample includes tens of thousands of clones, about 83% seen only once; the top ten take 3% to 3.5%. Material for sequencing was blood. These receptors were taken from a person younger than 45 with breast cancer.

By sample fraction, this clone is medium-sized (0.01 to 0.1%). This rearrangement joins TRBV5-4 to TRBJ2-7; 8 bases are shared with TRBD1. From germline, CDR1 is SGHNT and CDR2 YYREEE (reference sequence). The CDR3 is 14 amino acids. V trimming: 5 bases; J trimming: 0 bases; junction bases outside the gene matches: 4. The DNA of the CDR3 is TGTGCCAGCAGGAGACAGGGGAGCTCCTACGAGCAGTACTTC. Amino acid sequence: CASRRQGSSYEQYF.

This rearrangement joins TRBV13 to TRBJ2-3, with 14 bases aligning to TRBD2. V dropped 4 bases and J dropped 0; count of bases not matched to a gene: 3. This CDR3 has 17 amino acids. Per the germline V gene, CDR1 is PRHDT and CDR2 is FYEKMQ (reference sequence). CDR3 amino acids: CASSSRLAGGSTDTQYF. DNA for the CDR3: TGTGCCAGCAGCTCCAGACTAGCGGGAGGGAGCACAGATACGCAGTATTTT.

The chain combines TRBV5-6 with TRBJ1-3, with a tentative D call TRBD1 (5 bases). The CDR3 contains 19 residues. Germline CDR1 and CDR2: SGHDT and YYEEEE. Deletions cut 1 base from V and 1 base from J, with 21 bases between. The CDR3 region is CASSLSPGGGPWSGNTIYF. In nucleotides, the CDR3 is TGTGCCAGCAGCTTGTCCCCCGGGGGAGGGCCCTGGTCTGGAAACACCATATATTTT.

The CDR3 region has the DNA TGCGCCAGCAGCCCCGGGACTAGCGGGAGCACAGATACGCAGTATTTT. This codes for CASSPGTSGSTDTQYF. This sequence joins TRBV5-1 and TRBJ2-3; 12 bases line up with TRBD2. The CDR3 is 16 amino acids. The germline V gene has CDR1 SGHRS and CDR2 YFSETQ. The V and J ends lost 4 bases and 0 bases, in that order; junction bases with no gene match: 3.

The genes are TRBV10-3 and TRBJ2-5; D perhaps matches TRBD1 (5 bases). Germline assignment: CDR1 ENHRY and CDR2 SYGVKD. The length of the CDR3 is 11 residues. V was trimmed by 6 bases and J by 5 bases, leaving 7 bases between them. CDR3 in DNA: TGTGCCATCAGGGCAGGGGAGACCCAGTACTTC. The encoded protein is CAIRAGETQYF.